A selection of T cell receptor beta chains follows, all from one sample in a study of blood T cell repertoires in COVID-19. Assay: immunoSEQ multiplex PCR; the TCRdb copy retains only in-frame clones and omits some. This table has roughly 250,000 clones, approximately 85% appearing once. The sequenced sample was PBMCs or T cells enriched from blood (not recorded which). The receptors were gathered from a woman aged 50 to 60 who had recovered from COVID-19. Both conserved end residues are part of each CDR3. A D gene is named only where the DNA matches it firmly. Not all rows give a size; the values are once, few, many and, for expanded clones, a class.

v_call	d_call	clone_size	j_call	cdr3_aa	cdr3_nt
TRBV28	-	-	TRBJ1-2	CASSSFYGYTF	TGTGCCAGCAGTTCCTTCTATGGCTACACCTTC
TRBV5-1	-	-	TRBJ2-2	CASSIGGPGELFF	TGCGCCAGCAGCATCGGGGGGCCCGGGGAGCTGTTTTTT
TRBV5-5	-	-	TRBJ1-4	CASSLPEQINEKLFF	TGTGCCAGCAGCTTACCCGAACAGATTAATGAAAAACTGTTTTTT
TRBV4-2	TRBD1	-	TRBJ1-5	CASSRQKTGTVQPQHF	TGTGCCAGCAGCCGCCAAAAGACAGGGACGGTCCAGCCCCAGCATTTT
TRBV5-4	-	-	TRBJ1-4	CASSRRGVEEKLFF	TGTGCCAGCAGCCGCCGGGGGGTTGAAGAAAAACTGTTTTTT
TRBV19	TRBD2	-	TRBJ2-7	CASSLTGLAAQEQYF	TGTGCCAGTAGTCTAACGGGACTAGCGGCGCAGGAGCAGTACTTC
TRBV3-1/TRBV3-2	-	-	TRBJ1-2	CASSQFRIYGYTF	TGTGCCAGCAGCCAATTTAGAATTTATGGCTACACCTTC
TRBV27	-	-	TRBJ1-5	CASSLAGSNQPQHF	TGTGCCAGCTCCCTGGCAGGGAGCAATCAGCCCCAGCATTTT
TRBV27	TRBD1	-	TRBJ1-2	CASSHRDRGINYGYTF	TGTGCCAGCAGTCACCGGGACAGGGGAATTAACTATGGCTACACCTTC
TRBV7-2	TRBD1	-	TRBJ2-5	CASSRDRGRQETQYF	TGTGCCAGCAGCCGTGACAGGGGGCGGCAAGAGACCCAGTACTTC
TRBV10-2	TRBD1	-	TRBJ1-2	CASSDGTVANYGYTF	TGCGCCAGCAGTGATGGGACAGTGGCTAACTATGGCTACACCTTC
TRBV7-9	-	-	TRBJ2-5	CASSHRTVETQYF	TGTGCCAGCAGCCATCGAACTGTCGAGACCCAGTACTTC
TRBV5-5	TRBD1	-	TRBJ2-7	CASSLMGQGTYEQYF	TGTGCCAGCAGCTTGATGGGACAGGGGACCTACGAGCAGTACTTC
TRBV7-8	TRBD1	-	TRBJ1-2	CASSQGQGAYGYTF	TGTGCCAGCAGCCAGGGACAGGGGGCCTATGGCTACACCTTC
TRBV14	-	-	TRBJ1-1	CASSQVQGVGTEAFF	TGTGCCAGCAGCCAAGTACAGGGAGTAGGCACTGAAGCTTTCTTT
TRBV3-1/TRBV3-2	TRBD2	-	TRBJ2-3	CASSQVVAGEGDTQYF	TGTGCCAGCAGCCAAGTGGTAGCGGGAGAGGGAGATACGCAGTATTTT
TRBV5-6	TRBD1	-	TRBJ2-3	CASSPELTGITDTQYF	TGTGCCAGCAGCCCAGAATTGACAGGGATTACAGATACGCAGTATTTT
TRBV5-1	TRBD1	once	TRBJ1-2	CASSVDRGKDGYTF	TGCGCCAGCAGCGTGGACAGGGGAAAGGATGGCTACACCTTC
TRBV7-9	TRBD2	-	TRBJ2-1	CASNRLAGGGHNEQFF	TGTGCCAGCAATCGACTAGCGGGAGGCGGCCACAATGAGCAGTTCTTC
TRBV7-2	TRBD1	-	TRBJ1-2	CASSLGTGDGYTF	TGTGCCAGCAGCTTAGGGACAGGGGATGGCTACACCTTC
TRBV10-3	TRBD2	-	TRBJ2-3	CAISGFSGTSVGDTQYF	TGTGCCATCAGTGGATTTTCCGGGACTAGCGTCGGAGATACGCAGTATTTT
TRBV5-1	-	-	TRBJ1-2	CASSLALRPGGYTF	TGCGCCAGCAGCTTGGCCCTCCGACCGGGGGGCTACACCTTC